The sequence of this T cell receptor (beta chain) was determined in a study of blood T cell repertoires in COVID-19. Sequenced by immunoSEQ multiplex PCR; TCRdb stores in-frame clones only, minus some. Of about 210,000 clones in the sample, less than 90% are singletons; the top ten hold roughly a tenth. The TCR comes from a woman aged 80 or over with COVID-19, enrolled during active disease. Sequenced input: peripheral blood.

The CDR3 bases are TGCGCCAGCACCAATGAGACTAAAACCTACGAGCAGTACGTC. Translating it yields CASTNETKTYEQYV. V is TRBV5-1 and J is TRBJ2-7; D is possibly TRBD2 (5 bases). Germline V gene lookup returns CDR1 SGHRS and CDR2 YFSETQ. V was clipped by 6 bases and J by 2 bases, with 15 bases between them. This CDR3 region has 14 residues.